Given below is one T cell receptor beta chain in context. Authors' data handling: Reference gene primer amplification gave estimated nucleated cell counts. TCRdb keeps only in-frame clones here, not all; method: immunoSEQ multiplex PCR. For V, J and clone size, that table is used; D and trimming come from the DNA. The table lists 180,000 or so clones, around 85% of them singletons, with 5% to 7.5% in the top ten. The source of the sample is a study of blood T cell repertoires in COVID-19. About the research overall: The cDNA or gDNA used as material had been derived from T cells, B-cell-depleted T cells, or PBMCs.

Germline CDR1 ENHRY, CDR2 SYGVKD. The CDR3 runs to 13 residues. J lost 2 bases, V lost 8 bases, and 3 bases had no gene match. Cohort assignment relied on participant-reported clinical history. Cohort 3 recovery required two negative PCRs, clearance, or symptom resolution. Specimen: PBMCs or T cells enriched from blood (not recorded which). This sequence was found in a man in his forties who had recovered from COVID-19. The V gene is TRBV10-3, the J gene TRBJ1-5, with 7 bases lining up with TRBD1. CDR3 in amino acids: CAIQGDGNQPQHF. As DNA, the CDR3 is TGTGCCATCCAGGGGGATGGCAATCAGCCCCAGCATTTT.